This entry features one T cell receptor beta chain sequence. A junction boundary mismatches the germline segment, possibly from a read error. The CDR3 length is 15 residues. Per germline, CDR1 MNHNS and CDR2 SASEGT. The data belong to a study of Graves' ophthalmopathy and Graves' hyperthyroidism. As for the study in general: Stable hyperthyroidism was defined by absence of ophthalmopathy within 18 months of follow-up.

The authors amplified TCR beta CDR3 regions, and they did so from RNA transcripts for repertoire sequencing. Second-round multiplex PCR came after first-round RT-PCR with HTBI primers. TCRdb fed the multiplex PCR reads into MiXCR, producing one record per CDR3 protein. Altogether 580,000 or so distinct CDR3 sequences are present, roughly 39% being singletons, with the ten largest covering roughly 4.5%. Each diagnosis was determined on the basis of clinical symptoms, serum thyroxine, TRAb, thyroid ultrasound and orbital computed tomography. Sequenced sample: peripheral blood or thyroid tissue (not recorded which). The TCR originated in an adult man with Graves' hyperthyroidism. This rearrangement joins TRBV6-1 to TRBJ1-4, with 11 positions matching TRBD1. CDR3 sequence: CGSSEAGQGGEKLFF. The CDR3 DNA reads TGTGGCAGCAGTGAAGCGGGACAGGGGGGTGAAAAACTGTTTTTT.